This entry is about one T cell receptor (beta chain). Its specificity is not known. These data are taken from a study of cytomegalovirus exposure and HLA in healthy donors. Whole-study findings and limits: A list of 150 to 200 TCR beta chains associated with cytomegalovirus was given. It was found in a later analysis that first-cohort TCR clusters tended to co-occur in the 100 to 150 validation repertoires.

Only in-frame clones appear in the TCRdb table, and some are missing; sequencing was by immunoSEQ multiplex PCR. The sample lists 100,000 to 150,000 clones, around 90% occurring once. This sequence was found in a woman aged 18 to 35 in good health and CMV-seronegative. The sample consisted of PBMCs.

The CDR3, as DNA: TGCGCCAGCAGCCCGCTTATAGCGGAAAGCACAGATACGCAGTATTTT. This sequence encodes CASSPLIAESTDTQYF. J is TRBJ2-3 and V is TRBV5-1; maybe TRBD2 (6 bases). The CDR3 extends over 16 amino acids. Germline CDR1 SGHRS, CDR2 YFSETQ. Trimming pared 4 bases from V and 0 bases from J, leaving 15 bases between.